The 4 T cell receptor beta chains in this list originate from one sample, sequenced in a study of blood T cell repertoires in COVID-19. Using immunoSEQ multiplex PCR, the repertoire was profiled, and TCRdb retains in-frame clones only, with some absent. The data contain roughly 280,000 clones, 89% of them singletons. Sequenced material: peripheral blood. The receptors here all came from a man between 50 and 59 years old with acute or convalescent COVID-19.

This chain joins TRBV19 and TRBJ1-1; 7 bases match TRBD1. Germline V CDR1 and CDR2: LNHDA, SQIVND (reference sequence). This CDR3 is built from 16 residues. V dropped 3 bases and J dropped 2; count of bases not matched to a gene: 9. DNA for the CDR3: TGTGCCAGTAGTATCCTTACTCACAGGGGAAACACTGAAGCTTTCTTT. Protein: CASSILTHRGNTEAFF.

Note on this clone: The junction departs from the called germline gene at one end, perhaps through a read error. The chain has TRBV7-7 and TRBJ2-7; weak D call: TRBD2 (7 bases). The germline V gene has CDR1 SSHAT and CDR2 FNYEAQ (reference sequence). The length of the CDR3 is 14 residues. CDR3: CASSQGGGLNEQYF. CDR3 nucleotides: TGTGCTAGCAGTCAGGGAGGGGGGCTCAACGAGCAGTACTTC.

CDR3 in DNA: TGTGCCAGCAGCGTAGTGGGCGGGGGTAGCACAGATACGCAGTATTTT. Residues: CASSVVGGGSTDTQYF. J is TRBJ2-3 and V is TRBV9, with TRBD2 matching over 7 bases. The CDR3 is 16 residues long. The germline CDR1 and CDR2 sequences are SGDLS and YYNGEE. V was pared by 0 bases and J by 0 bases, with 4 bases of the junction left unmatched.

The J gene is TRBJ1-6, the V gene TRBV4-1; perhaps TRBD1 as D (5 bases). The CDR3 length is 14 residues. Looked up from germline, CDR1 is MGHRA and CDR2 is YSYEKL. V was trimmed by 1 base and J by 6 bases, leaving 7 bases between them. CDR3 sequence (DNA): TGCGCCAGCAGCCAAGGGGACTTTAATTCACCCCTCCACTTT. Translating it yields CASSQGDFNSPLHF.